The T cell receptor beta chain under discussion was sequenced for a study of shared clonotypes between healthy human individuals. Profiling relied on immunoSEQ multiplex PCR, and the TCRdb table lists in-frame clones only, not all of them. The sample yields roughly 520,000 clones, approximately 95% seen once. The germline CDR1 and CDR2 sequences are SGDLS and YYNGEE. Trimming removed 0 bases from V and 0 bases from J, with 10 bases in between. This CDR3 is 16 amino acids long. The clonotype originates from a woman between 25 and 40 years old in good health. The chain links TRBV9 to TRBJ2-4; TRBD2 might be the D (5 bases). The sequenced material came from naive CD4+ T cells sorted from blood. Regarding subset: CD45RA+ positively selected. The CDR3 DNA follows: TGTGCCAGCAGCGTAGGTCCAGCGGTAGCCAAAAACATTCAGTACTTC. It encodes CASSVGPAVAKNIQYF.